This TCR beta chain stems from a study of blood T cells in healthy people across ages. Primers used in a second PCR of roughly 6 to 11 cycles were a sample-barcoded 5' primer and a J-beta primer mix. Each of the cDNA molecules was tagged by a template-switch adaptor with 12 random nucleotides. TCRdb recomputed calls from the 5' RACE reads with MiXCR, one row per CDR3 protein. The sample contains roughly 500,000 distinct CDR3 sequences, roughly a quarter of which appear only once. This clonotype was seen a few times. No antigen is known for it. The trim removed 5 bases at V and 7 bases at J, leaving 12 bases unmatched. This CDR3 spans 16 amino acids. CDR1 and CDR2 (germline): MDHEN, SYDVKM. Findings and caveats of the study: From one million sequenced T cells, diversity estimates were lower bounds.

The TCR sequence derives from a woman aged 70-85 years in good health. The J gene is TRBJ1-4, the V gene TRBV28; 8 nucleotides line up with TRBD1. The sequenced material came from blood. CDR3 nucleotides: TGTGCCAGCAGTCTCCTAGGACAGGGAGGTACTGAAAAACTGTTTTTT. Translating gives CASSLLGQGGTEKLFF. The full variable domain, with the rest looked up from reference TRBV28 and TRBJ1-4, is DVKVTQSSRYLVKRTGEKVFLECVQDMDHENMFWYRQDPGLGLRLIYFSYDVKMKEKGDIPEGYSVSREKKERFSLILESASTNQTSMYLCASSLLGQGGTEKLFFGSGTQLSVL.